Presented here are 22 T cell receptor beta chains from one specimen sequenced in a study of T-cell memory formation after mild COVID-19. TCRdb reprocessed the 5' RACE reads via MiXCR and lists one record per CDR3 protein. Among 150,000 to 200,000 distinct CDR3 sequences, approximately 14% were seen once, and the ten largest hold 12% to 15%. The sample consisted of PBMCs or a T cell subset sorted from them (not recorded which). The receptor set was obtained from an adult woman who had mild COVID-19 (a few samples of this study predate the infection). Cell type and time point are not known.

This clonotype has more than one count but fewer than ten. V gene TRBV5-5 combines with J gene TRBJ1-2, with a possible D match to TRBD1 (6 bases). The CDR3 has 14 residues. Germline CDR1 SGHKS, CDR2 YYEKEE (reference sequence). V was cut by 4 bases and J by 7 bases, with 17 bases left in between. DNA for the CDR3: TGTGCCAGCAGCAGGGACATCCCCTCGGTTGGCTACACCTTC. Residues: CASSRDIPSVGYTF.

The chain recombines TRBV7-9 with TRBJ1-3; possible D gene TRBD1, 6 bases. V dropped 3 bases and J dropped 4 bases, with 7 bases sitting between them. CDR3 length: 13 amino acids. Germline CDR1 is SEHNR and CDR2 is FQNEAQ (reference sequence). The CDR3 loop reads CASSFGQGNTIYF. CDR3 nucleotide sequence: TGTGCCAGCAGCTTCGGACAGGGAAACACCATATATTTT.

This clonotype was counted only a few times. The chain has TRBV20-1 and TRBJ2-3, with unresolved D. Germline assignment: CDR1 DFQATT and CDR2 SNEGSKA (reference sequence). CDR3 length: 16 residues. Trimming removed 0 bases at V and 4 bases at J, with 17 bases between. CDR3 coding DNA: TGCAGTGCTAGAGATCAGGACGGGTGGAAGGCAGATACGCAGTATTTT. It is translated as CSARDQDGWKADTQYF.

This clonotype was observed a handful of times. This chain connects TRBV20-1 to TRBJ2-7; D may be TRBD1 (6 bases). The CDR3 has 13 amino acids. Germline V CDR1 and CDR2: DFQATT, SNEGSKA (reference sequence). V was trimmed by 6 bases and J by 0 bases, leaving 12 bases between them. The CDR3 nucleotides are TGCAGTGCCATGGACAGCTACTCCTACGAGCAGTACTTC. It translates to CSAMDSYSYEQYF.

The J gene is TRBJ1-5, the V gene TRBV6-5; the D is unclear. Trimming stripped 0 bases from V and 8 bases from J, with 8 bases between. The CDR3 is made up of 13 amino acids. Germline V gives CDR1 MNHEY, CDR2 SVGAGI. CDR3 loop: CASSYSKWEPQHF. The CDR3 region has the DNA TGTGCCAGCAGTTACTCGAAATGGGAGCCCCAGCATTTT.

This clonotype was counted between two and nine times. V is TRBV7-3 and J is TRBJ2-1; D ambiguous. Germline V gene lookup returns CDR1 SGHTA and CDR2 FQGTGA. Deletions cut 0 bases from V and 0 bases from J, with 9 bases between. This CDR3 has 16 residues. CDR3 DNA: TGTGCCAGCAGCTTAACTAGCAGCAGCTCCTACAATGAGCAGTTCTTC. Translation gives CASSLTSSSSYNEQFF.

This chain joins TRBV24-1 and TRBJ2-1; D possibly corresponds to TRBD1 (5 bases). V was clipped by 5 bases and J by 7 bases, with 11 bases between them. The germline CDR1 and CDR2 sequences are KGHDR and SFDVKD. The CDR3 consists of 13 residues. The CDR3 DNA is TGTGCCACCAGTGGCCAGGGTCTAAATGAGCAGTTCTTC. This sequence encodes CATSGQGLNEQFF.

This clonotype was seen only a few times. The chain recombines TRBV6-6 with TRBJ1-1; D remains ambiguous. Trimming pared 0 bases from V and 2 bases from J, leaving 7 bases between. The CDR3 length is 14 residues. In germline, CDR1 is MNHNY, CDR2 SVGAGI (reference sequence). The CDR3 sequence is CASSYSGFNTEAFF. The CDR3 DNA is TGTGCCAGCAGTTACTCGGGGTTTAACACTGAAGCTTTCTTT.

In this sample, this clonotype turned up a few times. The chain has TRBV20-1 and TRBJ2-7; no clear D gene. The germline V gene has CDR1 DFQATT and CDR2 SNEGSKA (reference sequence). Trimming shortened V by 1 base and J by 7 bases, and 23 bases separated the two germline ends. The CDR3 runs 16 residues. CDR3 residues: CSARGVPPLGPLEQYF. CDR3 in DNA: TGCAGTGCTAGAGGCGTACCTCCTTTAGGCCCCTTGGAGCAGTACTTC.

The table lists this clonotype with a few counts. The chain is built from TRBV7-9 and TRBJ2-1, with unresolved D. Germline V lookup: CDR1 SEHNR, CDR2 FQNEAQ (reference sequence). The CDR3 totals 13 residues. Trimming shortened V by 6 bases and J by 5 bases, and 11 bases separated the two germline ends. CDR3 loop: CASSFADNNEQFF. The CDR3 nucleotides are TGTGCCAGCAGTTTTGCGGATAACAATGAGCAGTTCTTC.

The chain employs TRBV20-1 and TRBJ1-1; D remains ambiguous. The germline CDR1 and CDR2 sequences are DFQATT and SNEGSKA (reference sequence). The germline V and J ends were trimmed by 6 bases and 0 bases, with 11 bases remaining between them. This CDR3 contains 13 residues. CDR3 in DNA: TGCAGTGCAACAGCAGCCATGAACACTGAAGCTTTCTTT. Translation gives CSATAAMNTEAFF.

The count of this clonotype is one. The chain combines TRBV6-5 with TRBJ1-3, with no clear D. The V and J ends lost 6 bases and 0 bases respectively, with 6 bases between them. This CDR3 is 13 amino acids long. Germline V gives CDR1 MNHEY, CDR2 SVGAGI. In DNA, the CDR3 is TGTGCCAGCAGGGGAAGCTCTGGAAACACCATATATTTT. It codes for CASRGSSGNTIYF.

This rearrangement joins TRBV4-2 to TRBJ2-1; no definite D call. Germline V lookup: CDR1 LGHNA, CDR2 YNFKEQ. CDR3 length: 12 residues. Trimming stripped 4 bases from V and 8 bases from J, with 9 bases between. CDR3 coding DNA: TGTGCCAGCAGCCCCCTAGGCTATGAGCAGTTCTTC. Its translation is CASSPLGYEQFF.

J is TRBJ2-6 and V is TRBV12-3 or TRBV12-4; 8 bases are a match to TRBD2. The CDR3 contains 18 residues. V shed 3 bases, J shed 2 bases, and the junction held 9 bases outside the gene matches. The CDR3 DNA reads TGTGCCAGCAGTTTGTCCCCCGGGGGGGGGGCTGGGGCCAACGTCCTGACTTTC. Amino acids: CASSLSPGGGAGANVLTF.

V is TRBV9 and J is TRBJ1-3; the D is unclear. This CDR3 has 17 residues. Germline V gives CDR1 SGDLS, CDR2 YYNGEE. V lost 4 bases, J lost 4 bases, and 21 bases lay in between. The CDR3, as DNA: TGTGCCAGCAGCCCTCACCCCGAGCCCTCAGCCGGAAACACCATATATTTT. Translated, it gives CASSPHPEPSAGNTIYF.

V is TRBV6-5 and J is TRBJ2-1, with a weak D call TRBD2 (5 bases). The germline CDR1 and CDR2 sequences are MNHEY and SVGAGI. The CDR3 is 16 residues long. Trimming shortened V by 2 bases and J by 8 bases, and 19 bases separated the two germline ends. DNA of the CDR3: TGTGCCAGCAGTTACAATCCCGGCGGGTATCGCTATGAGCAGTTCTTC. The encoded protein is CASSYNPGGYRYEQFF.

The rearrangement joins TRBV9 to TRBJ1-1; the D is unclear. Germline lookup yields CDR1 SGDLS and CDR2 YYNGEE. V lost 3 bases to trimming and J lost 3 bases, with 9 bases between them. The CDR3 is 13 residues long. The CDR3: CASSGEGYTEAFF. The CDR3 nucleotides are TGTGCCAGCAGCGGAGAAGGGTACACTGAAGCTTTCTTT.

This clonotype showed up just a few times. The chain joins TRBV19 to TRBJ2-3; 9 bases are a match to TRBD1. Unmatched junction bases numbered 12, after V lost 4 bases and J lost 7 bases. Germline loops: CDR1 LNHDA, CDR2 SQIVND (reference sequence). This CDR3 comprises 16 residues. This CDR3 is CASSTSDRGLVYTQYF. The CDR3 DNA reads TGTGCCAGTAGTACGTCGGACAGGGGACTTGTTTATACGCAGTATTTT.

The rearrangement links TRBV19 to TRBJ2-5; 8 positions agree with TRBD2. With 8 bases clipped from V and 2 bases from J, the junction kept 13 bases outside the gene matches. Germline V CDR1 and CDR2: LNHDA, SQIVND (reference sequence). The CDR3 sequence is 16 residues long. The CDR3 loop reads CASGSLSGAPQETQYF. CDR3 nucleotide sequence: TGTGCCAGTGGCTCCCTTAGCGGGGCTCCACAAGAGACCCAGTACTTC.

This clonotype was seen only a few times. The genes are TRBV4-1 and TRBJ1-3, with unresolved D. The CDR3 is 13 amino acids. The germline V gene encodes CDR1 MGHRA and CDR2 YSYEKL. V was cut by 4 bases and J by 4 bases, with 8 bases left in between. CDR3 sequence (DNA): TGCGCCAGCAGCCTAATACCGGGAAACACCATATATTTT. Translating it yields CASSLIPGNTIYF.

This clonotype has at least ten counts. The CDR3 bases are TGTGCCATCAGTGAGTCAACAGGAACAGGGGGGGCTTTCTTT. The encoded protein is CAISESTGTGGAFF. The chain is built from TRBV10-3 and TRBJ1-1; 8 bases are shared with TRBD1. CDR3 size: 14 residues. Germline CDR1 is ENHRY and CDR2 is SYGVKD. V shed 0 bases, J shed 11 bases, and the junction held 8 bases outside the gene matches.

In its sample, this clonotype was seen a few times. The chain is built from TRBV4-3 and TRBJ1-2; no reliable D call. The CDR3 consists of 15 residues. Trimming cost V 0 bases and J 8 bases, with 16 bases left between them. Per germline, CDR1 LGHNA and CDR2 YSLEER. The CDR3 spells CASSQDTSSSDGYTF. The CDR3 nucleotides read TGCGCCAGCAGCCAAGATACGAGTTCATCCGACGGCTACACCTTC.